The 27 T cell receptor beta chains below all came from one sample that was sequenced in a study of PD-1 blockade in classical Hodgkin lymphoma. The repertoire was sequenced with immunoSEQ multiplex PCR; TCRdb's copy has only in-frame clones and lacks some. The sample consists of roughly 49,000 clones, almost 90% of them appearing once. Time point meaning: cycle 4 day 1 (C4D1), after about 6 weeks of nivolumab. There was relapse after autologous stem cell transplantation in every patient, and there was variation in brentuximab vedotin exposure. Sample: peripheral blood mononuclear cells (PBMCs), taken before the fourth cycle of nivolumab. These TCRs come from a human donor with classical Hodgkin lymphoma.

This clone was counted between two and nine times. J is TRBJ2-1 and V is TRBV28, with D perhaps matching TRBD2 (6 bases). Germline-derived CDR1 and CDR2 are MDHEN and SYDVKM. Trimming took 5 bases from V and 15 from J, leaving 20 bases between them. This CDR3 spans 13 amino acids. The CDR3 DNA is TGTGCCAGCAGTACGCGACTAGACAATGAGGGGTTCTTC. It is translated as CASSTRLDNEGFF.

The chain recombines TRBV28 with TRBJ2-3; tentatively, D is TRBD1 (5 bases). V was trimmed by 3 bases and J by 8 bases, leaving 15 bases between them. Germline V gives CDR1 MDHEN, CDR2 SYDVKM. This CDR3 has 14 amino acids. CDR3 nucleotide sequence: TGTGCCAGCAGTTTTGGCAGCAGGGCTGCTACGCAGTATTTT. The encoded protein is CASSFGSRAATQYF.

The chain couples TRBV7-3 to TRBJ2-4, with 8 bases that match TRBD1. The V gene's germline CDR1 is SGHTA and CDR2 FQGTGA. This CDR3 spans 13 amino acids. V lost 5 bases to trimming and J lost 6 bases; unmatched junction nucleotides: 3. The chain's CDR3 is CASSRDRLNIQYF. CDR3 nucleotides: TGTGCCAGCAGCCGGGACAGGTTAAACATTCAGTACTTC. Complete variable domain (other parts from reference TRBV7-3 and TRBJ2-4): GAGVSQTPSNKVTEKGKYVELRCDPISGHTALYWYRQSLGQGPEFLIYFQGTGAADDSGLPNDRFFAVRPEGSVSTLKIQRTERGDSAVYLCASSRDRLNIQYFGAGTRLSVL.

This chain uses TRBV18 with TRBJ2-7, with D perhaps matching TRBD1 or TRBD2 (6 bases each). Trimming removed 1 base from V and 7 bases from J, with 20 bases in between. The CDR3 consists of 16 residues. Germline V gene lookup returns CDR1 KGHSH and CDR2 LQKENI. The CDR3 loop is CASSPLSPGRGPEQYF. CDR3 nucleotides: TGTGCCAGCTCACCACTCTCTCCGGGACGGGGGCCGGAGCAGTACTTC.

The chain has TRBV5-1 and TRBJ2-3, with a weak D call TRBD2 (5 bases). This CDR3 region has 15 residues. The germline CDR1 and CDR2 sequences are SGHRS and YFSETQ. V was cut by 0 bases and J by 7 bases, with 15 bases left in between. The CDR3 loop is CASSLAGVGGHTQYF. The CDR3 coding sequence is TGCGCCAGCAGCTTGGCCGGGGTGGGCGGGCATACGCAGTATTTT.

The rearrangement joins TRBV10-3 to TRBJ2-7; possible D gene TRBD1, 5 bases. Germline CDR1 is ENHRY and CDR2 is SYGVKD. Deletions cut 2 bases from V and 3 bases from J, with 20 bases between. The CDR3 sequence is 17 residues long. CDR3 nucleotides: TGTGCCATCAGTGAGAGACAGATCCTCCCACCCTACTACGAGCAGTACTTC. It specifies CAISERQILPPYYEQYF.

J is TRBJ2-1 and V is TRBV7-3; 8 bases match TRBD2. With V trimmed by 3 bases and J by 6 bases, 7 bases remained unmatched. This CDR3 contains 15 residues. From germline, CDR1 is SGHTA and CDR2 FQGTGA. CDR3 residues: CASSFGLAGVNEQFF. In nucleotides, the CDR3 is TGTGCCAGCAGCTTTGGTCTAGCGGGTGTCAATGAGCAGTTCTTC. The whole variable domain, remainder taken from reference TRBV7-3 and TRBJ2-1, is GAGVSQTPSNKVTEKGKYVELRCDPISGHTALYWYRQSLGQGPEFLIYFQGTGAADDSGLPNDRFFAVRPEGSVSTLKIQRTERGDSAVYLCASSFGLAGVNEQFFGPGTRLTVL.

V usage is TRBV19 and J usage is TRBJ2-7; the D gene is possibly TRBD1 (6 bases). CDR1 and CDR2 from the germline V gene are LNHDA and SQIVND (reference sequence). The CDR3 length is 13 residues. The V and J ends lost 3 bases and 4 bases respectively, with 10 bases between them. CDR3 sequence reads: CASSIQGRYEQYF. In DNA, the CDR3 is TGTGCCAGTAGTATCCAGGGGCGGTACGAGCAGTACTTC.

This chain joins TRBV11-2 and TRBJ2-1, with TRBD2 identical over 8 bases. CDR1 and CDR2 (germline): SGHAT, FQNNGV. V gave up 5 bases and J gave up 4 bases; unmatched junction bases: 10. This CDR3 has 16 amino acids. CDR3 loop: CASSTRTSRDYNEQFF. CDR3 sequence (DNA): TGTGCCAGCAGCACCCGGACTAGCCGAGATTACAATGAGCAGTTCTTC.

The chain links TRBV18 to TRBJ2-7, with D possibly TRBD1 on 6 matching bases. Germline V lookup: CDR1 KGHSH, CDR2 LQKENI. Trimming removed 6 bases from V and 3 bases from J, with 12 bases in between. CDR3 length: 13 residues. CDR3 nucleotide sequence: TGTGCCAGCTCCCCCTACAGGGTCTACGAGCAGTACTTC. Translated: CASSPYRVYEQYF.

V usage is TRBV19 and J usage is TRBJ2-7, with TRBD1 identical over 7 bases. The CDR3 contains 14 residues. CDR1 is LNHDA and CDR2 is SQIVND in the germline V gene (reference sequence). After removal of 4 bases from V and 0 bases from J, the junction contained 3 bases not matched to a gene. CDR3 DNA sequence: TGTGCCAGTAGTAAAAGACAGGGCTCCTACGAGCAGTACTTC. Encoded protein: CASSKRQGSYEQYF.

This chain joins TRBV5-4 and TRBJ2-3; 10 bases are shared with TRBD2. Looked up from germline, CDR1 is SGHNT and CDR2 is YYREEE (reference sequence). The CDR3 totals 15 residues. The junction had 1 base not matched to a gene; V was cut back by 2 bases and J by 1 base. This CDR3 reads CASSFLAGGTDTQYF. In DNA form, the CDR3 reads TGTGCCAGCAGCTTTCTAGCGGGAGGCACAGATACGCAGTATTTT.

The genes are TRBV11-3 and TRBJ2-7; the D gene is possibly TRBD2 (6 bases). This CDR3 comprises 15 residues. The V gene's germline CDR1 is SGHNT and CDR2 YENEEA. The V gene lost 1 base and the J gene lost 2 bases, with 12 bases spanning the gap. The CDR3 DNA reads as TGTGCCAGCAGCTTAGCCCCCGGGACTCCCTACGAGCAGTACTTC. Protein sequence: CASSLAPGTPYEQYF.

The chain joins TRBV7-8 to TRBJ2-4; D gene uncertain. The V gene lost 0 bases and the J gene lost 0 bases, with 12 bases spanning the gap. Germline CDR1 is SGHVS and CDR2 is FQNEAQ. The CDR3 sequence is 17 residues long. This CDR3 is CASSLAGPLVAKNIQYF. The CDR3 DNA is TGTGCCAGCAGCTTAGCGGGTCCCCTCGTAGCCAAAAACATTCAGTACTTC. The variable domain in full, completed from reference TRBV7-8 and TRBJ2-4, reads GAGVSQSPRYKVAKRGQDVALRCDPISGHVSLFWYQQALGQGPEFLTYFQNEAQLDKSGLPSDRFFAERPEGSVSTLKIQRTQQEDSAVYLCASSLAGPLVAKNIQYFGAGTRLSVL.

The rearrangement links TRBV6-4 to TRBJ2-6; no firm D call. CDR1 is MRHNA and CDR2 is SNTAGT in the germline V gene. V lost 4 bases, J lost 0 bases, and 4 bases lay in between. This CDR3 is 14 amino acids long. Written as DNA, the CDR3 is TGTGCCAGCAGTGCAAACTCTGGGGCCAACGTCCTGACTTTC. Translation: CASSANSGANVLTF.

V gene TRBV6-1 combines with J gene TRBJ2-3; unclear D gene. The CDR3 is 12 amino acids. The ends were cut back, 6 bases at V and 4 bases at J, with 8 bases in the middle. Germline values: CDR1 MNHNS, CDR2 SASEGT. This chain's CDR3 is CASRQLADTQYF. In DNA form, the CDR3 reads TGTGCCAGCAGGCAACTCGCAGATACGCAGTATTTT.

This chain joins TRBV15 and TRBJ2-7; D uncertain. The V gene lost 0 bases and the J gene lost 4 bases, with 13 bases spanning the gap. Germline CDR1 is LNHNV and CDR2 is YYDKDF (reference sequence). This CDR3 is 15 amino acids long. DNA of the CDR3: TGTGCCACCAGCAGAGACCGCCCTACGATTTACGAGCAGTACTTC. This translates into CATSRDRPTIYEQYF.

The V gene is TRBV28, the J gene TRBJ2-2, with 12 bases matching TRBD1. The germline CDR1 and CDR2 sequences are MDHEN and SYDVKM. CDR3 length equals 16 residues. With V trimmed by 6 bases and J by 7 bases, 9 bases remained unmatched. CDR3 coding DNA: TGTGCCAGCAGGTCCCGGGACAGGGGGCAGGTCGGGGAGCTGTTTTTT. This sequence encodes CASRSRDRGQVGELFF. The variable domain in full, with the rest retrieved from reference TRBV28 and TRBJ2-2, is DVKVTQSSRYLVKRTGEKVFLECVQDMDHENMFWYRQDPGLGLRLIYFSYDVKMKEKGDIPEGYSVSREKKERFSLILESASTNQTSMYLCASRSRDRGQVGELFFGEGSRLTVL.

The chain combines TRBV7-3 with TRBJ2-3; D assignment may be TRBD1 or TRBD2 (5 bases each). The CDR3 has 16 amino acids. Germline CDR1 is SGHTA and CDR2 is FQGTGA. V lost 5 bases to trimming and J lost 1 base, with 16 bases between them. CDR3 bases: TGTGCCAGCAGCCCAACAGGTGGGGGAGGCACAGATACGCAGTATTTT. This codes for CASSPTGGGGTDTQYF.

CDR3 region: CAKPGLAGGPGDEQYF. The CDR3 coding sequence is TGTGCCAAGCCGGGACTAGCGGGAGGGCCGGGGGACGAGCAGTACTTC. The chain joins TRBV5-3 to TRBJ2-7; 16 nucleotides align to TRBD2. TRBV5-3 carries the ORF label, with uncertain function. The V segment lost 9 bases and the J segment 5 bases; nucleotides outside the gene matches: 11. The CDR3 runs to 16 residues.

V and J are TRBV7-9 and TRBJ2-3, with TRBD2 matching over 12 bases. Germline V gene data show CDR1 as SEHNR and CDR2 as FQNEAQ (reference sequence). V lost 5 bases and J lost 6; bases outside the gene matches: 12. The CDR3 has 17 amino acids. CDR3 residues: CASSIFPTSGSRDTQYF. In nucleotides, the CDR3 is TGTGCCAGCAGCATATTTCCGACTAGCGGGAGTAGGGATACGCAGTATTTT.

The chain links TRBV7-3 to TRBJ2-3, with 7 bases that match TRBD1. The CDR3 is 15 amino acids. The germline V gene has CDR1 SGHTA and CDR2 FQGTGA. V trimming: 1 base; J trimming: 1 base; junction bases outside the gene matches: 2. The CDR3 sequence is CASSLRQGRTDTQYF. CDR3 nucleotide sequence: TGTGCCAGCAGCTTAAGACAGGGTCGCACAGATACGCAGTATTTT.

This chain links TRBV11-1 with TRBJ2-1; D is perhaps TRBD1 (6 bases). The CDR3 runs 15 residues. Trimming cost V 0 bases and J 4 bases, with 10 bases left between them. The germline gives CDR1 SGHAT, CDR2 FQDESV (reference sequence). This CDR3 reads CASSLAGARYNEQFF. The CDR3 DNA is TGTGCCAGCAGCTTAGCGGGGGCCCGGTACAATGAGCAGTTCTTC.

CDR3 amino acids: CASSERANYGYTF. The CDR3 DNA reads TGCGCCAGCAGCGAGCGGGCTAACTATGGCTACACCTTC. This chain uses TRBV5-1 with TRBJ1-2; D gene uncertain. The germline gives CDR1 SGHRS, CDR2 YFSETQ. This CDR3 has 13 residues. V was cut by 4 bases and J by 0 bases, with 7 bases left in between.

The CDR3 reads CASSQEIPSGANVLTF. CDR3 DNA: TGCGCCAGCAGCCAAGAAATCCCCTCTGGGGCCAACGTCCTGACTTTC. The chain recombines TRBV4-1 with TRBJ2-6; D gene uncertain. CDR3 length equals 16 residues. Between the trimmed V and J ends, which lost 0 bases and 0 bases, there was a span of 6 bases. Germline values: CDR1 MGHRA, CDR2 YSYEKL.

The chain links TRBV2 to TRBJ2-1, with TRBD2 matching 10 bases. Trimming at V came to 2 bases and at J to 2 bases, leaving 6 bases not matched to a gene. The length of the CDR3 is 17 residues. Germline CDR1 SNHLY, CDR2 FYNNEI. The CDR3 DNA sequence: TGTGCCAGCAGTGAATGGGAAGCGGGAGGGGCCTACAATGAGCAGTTCTTC. It specifies CASSEWEAGGAYNEQFF.

The V gene is TRBV10-3, the J gene TRBJ2-1; maybe TRBD1 (5 bases). Germline lookup yields CDR1 ENHRY and CDR2 SYGVKD. The CDR3 length is 11 residues. The V and J ends lost 6 bases and 6 bases respectively, with 6 bases between them. The CDR3 region is CAIRGPNEQFF. The DNA of the CDR3 is TGTGCCATCAGGGGGCCCAATGAGCAGTTCTTC.